Listed below are T cell receptor beta chains from one sample, sequenced in a study of cytomegalovirus exposure and HLA in healthy donors. The method was immunoSEQ multiplex PCR; TCRdb's version includes in-frame clones alone and lacks a portion of them. The data hold more than 110,000 clones, with 73% observed a single time. The material sequenced was PBMCs. The receptors shown here come from a human donor in good health. Each CDR3 is given with its conserved first and last residue. The D gene is left open where the match is weak. Clone size appears in some rows only: once, few, many, or a class for an expanded clone.

d_call	clone_size	v_call	j_call	cdr3_nt	cdr3_aa
TRBD2	-	TRBV5-1	TRBJ2-7	TGCGCCAGCAGGGCCGGGACTAGCGGATACGAGCAGTACTTC	CASRAGTSGYEQYF
-	-	TRBV2	TRBJ2-3	TGTGCCAGCACTCCGACTAGGATAGGCACAGATACGCAGTATTTT	CASTPTRIGTDTQYF
TRBD1	-	TRBV6-6	TRBJ1-2	TGTGCCAGCAGTTACTCGATTGCAGGGGGGAGTAATGGCTACACCTTC	CASSYSIAGGSNGYTF
TRBD1	few	TRBV28	TRBJ2-1	TGTGCCAGCAGTTCCACTCGGACAGGGGGGAGGGAGCAGTTCTTC	CASSSTRTGGREQFF
TRBD1	-	TRBV11-3	TRBJ1-2	TGTGCCAGCAAGTCTCCGGGACAGGAGAGCTACACCTTC	CASKSPGQESYTF
-	once	TRBV6-5	TRBJ2-7	TGTGCCAGCAGTTACTTGGGGGCAGGCTACGAGCAGTACTTC	CASSYLGAGYEQYF
-	once	TRBV9	TRBJ1-1	TGTGCCAGCAGCGCCGAGGATGGGGGGAGCACTGAAGCTTTCTTT	CASSAEDGGSTEAFF
TRBD2	-	TRBV5-6	TRBJ2-1	TGTGCCAGCACCACTAGCGGAGGTTCCTACAATGAGCAGTTCTTC	CASTTSGGSYNEQFF
-	once	TRBV7-9	TRBJ2-1	TGTGCCAGCAGCTTAGCGCGGTGGGGCACTGAGCAGTTCTTC	CASSLARWGTEQFF
TRBD1	-	TRBV19	TRBJ2-2	TGTGCCAGAAAGGACAGGGGGCTATCGTACACCGGGGAGCTGTTTTTT	CARKDRGLSYTGELFF
-	-	TRBV11-2	TRBJ2-3	TGTGCCTCCGTGGACAGAGCTTCCGAGAGCACAGATACGCAGTATTTT	CASVDRASESTDTQYF
TRBD1	-	TRBV27	TRBJ1-2	TGTGCCAGCAGTTTATCGGGACAGGGATTCTATGGCTACACCTTC	CASSLSGQGFYGYTF
-	-	TRBV5-6	TRBJ2-7	TGTGCCAGCAGCGGCTCAAACCTCGTCTACGAGCAGTACTTC	CASSGSNLVYEQYF
TRBD1	-	TRBV7-9	TRBJ1-2	TGTGCCAGCAGCTTTCCGGGACAGGGAGACTATGGCTACACCTTC	CASSFPGQGDYGYTF
-	-	TRBV30	TRBJ2-1	TGTGCCTGGAGCTACGGGAGGCAGGGGATCTACAATGAGCAGTTCTTC	CAWSYGRQGIYNEQFF
-	-	TRBV13	TRBJ2-6	TGTGCCAGCAGCCCCTGGGCAGGGGGGCTTGGGGCCAACGTCCTGACTTTC	CASSPWAGGLGANVLTF
TRBD2	-	TRBV13	TRBJ2-3	TGTGCCAGCAACCTCGGGACTAGCGGGGGAACAGATACGCAGTATTTT	CASNLGTSGGTDTQYF
-	-	TRBV7-9	TRBJ2-1	TGTGCCAGCAGCCGGGTCGAAAACGAGCAGTTCTTC	CASSRVENEQFF
TRBD1	few	TRBV5-1	TRBJ2-7	TGCGCCAGCAGCTTGGAGCTCGGACAGGAGATCTACGAGCAGTACTTC	CASSLELGQEIYEQYF
TRBD2	-	TRBV10-3	TRBJ2-1	TGTGCCATCAGTGGGAGCGGGAGGGTACAGTACAATGAGCAGTTCTTC	CAISGSGRVQYNEQFF
TRBD1	-	TRBV30	TRBJ2-2	TGTGCCTGGAATCGTCCGGACAGGGGACCCGGGGAGCTGTTTTTT	CAWNRPDRGPGELFF
TRBD2	-	TRBV10-2	TRBJ2-2	TGCGCCAGCAAAAGACTAGCGCATCTTCTCGGGGAGCTGTTTTTT	CASKRLAHLLGELFF
TRBD1	few	TRBV19	TRBJ1-1	TGTGCCACCAACGACAGGGAGAACACTGAAGCTTTCTTT	CATNDRENTEAFF
TRBD1	-	TRBV5-1	TRBJ2-7	TGCGCCAGCAGCTTCGGGACAGGGGACTACGAGCAGTACTTC	CASSFGTGDYEQYF
TRBD2	once	TRBV2	TRBJ2-1	TGTGCCAGCACTCTAGCGGGAGGATCTAGTGAGCAGTTCTTC	CASTLAGGSSEQFF
-	few	TRBV9	TRBJ1-1	TGTGCCAGCAGCGACCTTCGAGGACAGTTAACTGAAGCTTTCTTT	CASSDLRGQLTEAFF
TRBD2	-	TRBV6-6	TRBJ2-3	TGTGCCTCCGCCCGGGGGGGGAGCACAGATACGCAGTATTTT	CASARGGSTDTQYF
-	-	TRBV25-1	TRBJ2-7	TGTGCCAGCAGTGACGGCGCGGGACGGTTCCTGATGCAGTACTTC	CASSDGAGRFLMQYF
TRBD2	-	TRBV7-3	TRBJ2-2	TGTGCCAGCAGCTTACGCGGGGGGGCGGGCACCGGGGAGCTGTTTTTT	CASSLRGGAGTGELFF